This TCR beta chain stems from a study of control samples from healthy donors and cancer patients. This CDR3 has 13 amino acids. Germline V gene data show CDR1 as SGHVS and CDR2 as FQNEAQ. V shed 4 bases and J shed 1 base, with 5 bases lying between them. About this clone itself: Other DNA sequences in the same sample also yield this CDR3.

Only in-frame clones appear in the TCRdb table, and some are missing; sequencing was by immunoSEQ multiplex PCR. This sample carries over 70,000 clones, about 88% of them seen once, and the ten largest clones take roughly 7.2%. Material: blood. This rearrangement joins TRBV7-8 to TRBJ1-5; D possibly corresponds to TRBD1 (5 bases). This TCR was sampled from a woman in her fifties or sixties in good health. This CDR3 is CASSWDSNQPQHF. CDR3 nucleotide sequence: TGTGCCAGCAGCTGGGACAGCAATCAGCCCCAGCATTTT.